The 21 T cell receptor beta chains in this list originate from one sample, sequenced in a study of regulatory T cells in long-lasting Graves disease. With iRepertoire HTBI primers and Arm-PCR of CDR3 regions, TCR beta libraries were built. MiXCR, run by TCRdb on the multiplex PCR reads, gives a single entry per CDR3 protein. The table lists hundreds of thousands of distinct CDR3 sequences, around 20% of them singletons. The time point here: persistent/refractory GD, antithyroid drugs over 5 years with positive TRAb. Researchers made the TCR library from RNA that was extracted from PBMCs. The starting material was peripheral blood mononuclear cells (PBMCs), obtained when the disease was refractory, from a patient treated with antithyroid drugs. The origin of the receptors is a female donor with Graves disease.

The V gene is TRBV19, the J gene TRBJ1-2; D perhaps matches TRBD1 (5 bases). V dropped 3 bases and J dropped 2 bases, with 10 bases sitting between them. CDR3 length equals 14 residues. Per the germline V gene, CDR1 is LNHDA and CDR2 is SQIVND (reference sequence). CDR3 sequence: CASSIGTENYGYTF. The CDR3, as DNA: TGTGCCAGTAGTATCGGGACCGAGAACTATGGCTACACCTTC.

This clonotype was observed at least ten times. The chain carries TRBV20-1 and TRBJ2-7; TRBD2 matches at 14 bases. Germline V gene data show CDR1 as DFQATT and CDR2 as SNEGSKA (reference sequence). The CDR3 covers 15 residues. J lost 9 bases, V lost 5 bases, and 12 bases had no gene match. The CDR3 is CSAPNRGLAGVMQYF. CDR3 sequence (DNA): TGCAGTGCTCCCAATAGGGGACTAGCGGGAGTGATGCAGTACTTC.

The chain recombines TRBV29-1 with TRBJ2-1; D perhaps matches TRBD1 (6 bases). The CDR3 length is 11 residues. V shed 4 bases and J shed 8 bases, with 9 bases lying between them. Germline-derived CDR1 and CDR2 are SQVTM and ANQGSEA. The CDR3 reads CSVAGVDEQFF. CDR3 coding DNA: TGCAGCGTTGCAGGGGTGGATGAGCAGTTCTTC.

This clonotype was picked up many times. The chain links TRBV3-1 to TRBJ1-4, with unresolved D. V shed 1 base and J shed 0 bases, with 9 bases lying between them. The CDR3 spans 16 residues. Germline CDR1 and CDR2: LGHDT and YNNKEL (reference sequence). The CDR3 DNA is TGTGCCAGCAGCCAAGTAATAGTTGCAACTAATGAAAAACTGTTTTTT. Its translation: CASSQVIVATNEKLFF.

The sample holds many counts of this clonotype. The chain recombines TRBV12-3 or TRBV12-4 with TRBJ2-7, with a tentative D call TRBD1 (5 bases). CDR3 size: 15 residues. Trimming removed 7 bases from V and 0 bases from J, with 16 bases in between. In DNA, the CDR3 is TGTGCCAGCACTCTCGCAAGGGGCAGCTCCTACGAGCAGTACTTC. Protein sequence: CASTLARGSSYEQYF.

About this clonotype itself: The CDR3 end shows no conserved phenylalanine or tryptophan, and so a read error is likely. This CDR3 is CATQGSQEQYS. DNA of the CDR3: TGTGCCACACAGGGTTCTCAGGAGCAGTACTCC. The genes are TRBV10-3 and TRBJ2-7; D possibly corresponds to TRBD1 (6 bases). The CDR3 covers 11 residues. CDR1 and CDR2 from the germline V gene are ENHRY and SYGVKD. Trimming took off 10 bases at V and 7 bases at J, with 14 bases between the two ends.

This rearrangement joins TRBV4-1 to TRBJ2-3; the D gene is possibly TRBD1 (6 bases). Germline loops: CDR1 MGHRA, CDR2 YSYEKL. This CDR3 spans 17 amino acids. Trimming removed 2 bases from V and 4 bases from J, with 19 bases in between. In nucleotides, the CDR3 is TGCGCCAGCAGCCAACAGGGGAAGGCTTTTGGGGCAGATACGCAGTATTTT. This translates into CASSQQGKAFGADTQYF.

In its sample, this clonotype was seen many times. This chain joins TRBV28 and TRBJ2-7, with 7 bases that match TRBD2. V shed 6 bases and J 3 bases; nucleotides not matched to a gene: 11. Germline-derived CDR1 and CDR2 are MDHEN and SYDVKM. This CDR3 has 15 amino acids. CDR3 sequence reads: CASSTGTNSYYEQYF. The CDR3 DNA reads as TGTGCCAGCAGCACCGGGACTAACTCTTACTACGAGCAGTACTTC.

The chain couples TRBV6-2 or TRBV6-3 to TRBJ1-3; D remains unclear. The germline V gene has CDR1 MNHEY and CDR2 SVGEGT. The CDR3 is made up of 16 amino acids. V was shortened by 0 bases and J by 2 bases, with 11 bases between the two germline ends. This CDR3 is CASSYSLRHTGNTIYF. The CDR3 DNA reads TGTGCCAGCAGTTACTCCCTTCGGCATACTGGAAACACCATATATTTT.

The chain couples TRBV4-3 to TRBJ1-2; D possibly corresponds to TRBD1 (6 bases). This CDR3 contains 15 residues. Trimming removed 2 bases from V and 4 bases from J, with 14 bases in between. Looked up from germline, CDR1 is LGHNA and CDR2 is YSLEER. CDR3 sequence reads: CASSQQRTVPYGYTF. In DNA, the CDR3 is TGCGCCAGCAGCCAACAAAGGACAGTTCCCTATGGCTACACCTTC.

This clonotype was seen many times. The rearrangement joins TRBV27 to TRBJ2-7; D might be TRBD1 (5 bases). Germline CDR1 reads MNHEY; CDR2 reads SMNVEV (reference sequence). The CDR3 length is 14 residues. The V and J ends lost 5 bases and 5 bases respectively, with 16 bases between them. The CDR3 spells CASSGYRPSHEQYF. The CDR3 DNA is TGTGCCAGCAGTGGGTACAGGCCTTCCCACGAGCAGTACTTC.

This clonotype was counted a few times. The chain carries TRBV20-1 and TRBJ2-7; 7 bases line up with TRBD1. The V segment lost 8 bases and the J segment 4 bases; nucleotides outside the gene matches: 8. This CDR3 is 12 amino acids long. Per germline, CDR1 DFQATT and CDR2 SNEGSKA (reference sequence). The CDR3 DNA reads TGCAGTTGGGGACAGATTTTGTACGAGCAGTACTTC. This encodes CSWGQILYEQYF.

The chain employs TRBV20-1 and TRBJ1-5; TRBD1 might be the D (5 bases). The V gene lost 1 base and the J gene lost 7 bases, with 11 bases spanning the gap. Germline lookup yields CDR1 DFQATT and CDR2 SNEGSKA (reference sequence). The CDR3 covers 13 residues. CDR3 DNA sequence: TGCAGTGCTAGAGGCAGGGTCGGACAGCCCCAGCATTTT. This sequence encodes CSARGRVGQPQHF.

This clonotype has at least ten counts. V is TRBV9 and J is TRBJ2-7; possible D gene TRBD2, 6 bases. Trimming removed 0 bases from V and 2 bases from J, with 12 bases in between. The CDR3 length is 15 residues. The germline V gene encodes CDR1 SGDLS and CDR2 YYNGEE. The CDR3, as DNA: TGTGCCAGCAGCGTAGCCCCTAGCGCGACCTACGAGCAGTACTTC. Translation gives CASSVAPSATYEQYF.

The table lists this clonotype with a few counts. The chain links TRBV3-1 to TRBJ2-1; a weak D match, TRBD2 (6 bases). The CDR3 sequence is 13 residues long. Looked up from germline, CDR1 is LGHDT and CDR2 is YNNKEL (reference sequence). The ends were cut back, 4 bases at V and 6 bases at J, with 10 bases in the middle. This CDR3 reads CASSLTSSNEQFF. The CDR3 nucleotides read TGTGCCAGCAGCCTAACTAGCAGCAATGAGCAGTTCTTC.

This clonotype was observed at least ten times. The chain has TRBV28 and TRBJ2-7; 7 bases line up with TRBD2. The CDR3 has 15 residues. The junction had 10 bases not matched to a gene; V was cut back by 7 bases and J by 1 base. Germline CDR1 reads MDHEN; CDR2 reads SYDVKM. The CDR3 protein is CASKDTSVVSYEQYF. The CDR3 nucleotides are TGTGCCAGCAAAGATACTAGCGTTGTTTCCTACGAGCAGTACTTC.

This clonotype occurred many times. The CDR3 sequence is CASSLRGMGVQPQHF. In DNA, the CDR3 is TGTGCCAGCAGTTTGAGGGGAATGGGGGTTCAGCCCCAGCATTTT. The rearrangement joins TRBV12-3 or TRBV12-4 to TRBJ1-5, with D possibly matching TRBD1 (5 bases). The CDR3 spans 15 residues. V lost 3 bases, J lost 6 bases, and 15 bases lay in between.

This clonotype came up many times. The rearrangement links TRBV29-1 to TRBJ2-7; 8 bases line up with TRBD2. The V gene's germline CDR1 is SQVTM and CDR2 ANQGSEA. The CDR3 contains 13 residues. Trimming removed 6 bases from V and 0 bases from J; junction bases left unmatched: 4. In nucleotides, the CDR3 is TGCAGCGTGGGGAGCGGGAGCTCCTACGAGCAGTACTTC. Encoded protein: CSVGSGSSYEQYF.

A few counts support this clonotype. This chain joins TRBV30 and TRBJ1-1, with D possibly being TRBD1 (6 bases). This CDR3 comprises 16 residues. Per the germline V gene, CDR1 is GTSNPN and CDR2 is SVGIG (reference sequence). V gave up 3 bases and J gave up 0 bases, with 17 bases separating them. The CDR3 bases are TGTGCCTGGAGCCCCGGCTGGGACACCTTGAACACTGAAGCTTTCTTT. It encodes CAWSPGWDTLNTEAFF.

This clonotype was detected many times. The J gene is TRBJ2-7, the V gene TRBV12-3 or TRBV12-4, with 7 bases that match TRBD1. J gave up 2 bases and V 4 bases, and 5 bases lay outside the gene matches. The CDR3 loop spans 14 amino acids. DNA of the CDR3: TGTGCCAGCAGTTCCCATGGGACAGCCTACGAGCAGTACTTC. It specifies CASSSHGTAYEQYF.

Concerning this clonotype itself: A single base separates this from a much larger clone, so it may be a read error. The V gene is TRBV5-1, the J gene TRBJ1-1, with unresolved D. The V gene lost 0 bases and the J gene lost 4 bases, with 7 bases spanning the gap. Germline loops: CDR1 SGHRS, CDR2 YFSETQ. This CDR3 is built from 13 residues. As DNA, the CDR3 is TGCGCCAGCAGCTTGGAGGCTGCCACTGAAGCTTTCTTT. Translation: CASSLEAATEAFF.